Reported below is one T cell receptor (beta chain). Sequenced by immunoSEQ multiplex PCR; TCRdb stores in-frame clones only, minus some. The data hold under 75,000 clones, with roughly nine tenths observed a single time. This entry is derived from a study of OX40 agonist ivuxolimab in advanced cancers. The sequence was obtained from an adult with an advanced solid tumor such as melanoma, head and neck, liver or kidney cancer. This sample comprised CD4+ or CD8+ T cells sorted from blood, obtained in a trial of the OX40 agonist ivuxolimab.

CDR3 DNA sequence: TGTGCCAGCAGCTGGGGACTAGATAACACCGGGGAGCTGTTTTTT. It encodes CASSWGLDNTGELFF. The J gene is TRBJ2-2, the V gene TRBV11-1, with 8 positions matching TRBD2. The CDR3 runs to 15 residues. Trimming removed 4 bases from V and 2 bases from J; junction bases left unmatched: 3. Per germline, CDR1 SGHAT and CDR2 FQDESV (reference sequence).